One and the same sample provided the 17 T cell receptor beta chains below, sequenced in a study of T cell responses to AZD1222 COVID-19 vaccine. TCRdb keeps only in-frame clones here, not all; method: immunoSEQ multiplex PCR. Of over 90,000 clones in the sample, about 90% were seen once. The sample here was peripheral blood, taken on day 0 of AZD1222 vaccination. The receptor source for this set is an adult in good health.

The V and J genes are TRBV30 and TRBJ1-3, with 8 bases identical to TRBD1. V was pared by 1 base and J by 2 bases, with 7 bases of the junction left unmatched. The CDR3 is 16 residues long. From germline, CDR1 is GTSNPN and CDR2 SVGIG (reference sequence). The CDR3 region has the DNA TGTGCCTGGAGTGCCGGAACAGGGGGACCTGGAAACACCATATATTTT. Amino acid sequence: CAWSAGTGGPGNTIYF.

CDR3 nucleotides: TGTGCCAGCAGCCGTGGGGGTAAAGAGACCCAGTACTTC. Residues: CASSRGGKETQYF. The J gene is TRBJ2-5, the V gene TRBV5-6; D is possibly TRBD1 or TRBD2 (5 bases each). V was shortened by 4 bases and J by 3 bases, with 10 bases between the two germline ends. The germline V gene encodes CDR1 SGHDT and CDR2 YYEEEE. The CDR3 contains 13 residues.

CDR3 in amino acids: CASSAGFSATKNIQYF. The CDR3 bases are TGTGCCAGCAGCGCAGGTTTTAGCGCGACCAAAAACATTCAGTACTTC. V gene TRBV7-9 combines with J gene TRBJ2-4; TRBD2 is a possible D gene (5 bases). V was cut by 5 bases and J by 2 bases, with 16 bases left in between. There are 16 residues in the CDR3. Germline lookup yields CDR1 SEHNR and CDR2 FQNEAQ (reference sequence).

In DNA, the CDR3 is TGTGCCAGTCACCGGGACAGGAGGCGGGAGACCCAGTACTTC. It encodes CASHRDRRRETQYF. The genes are TRBV19 and TRBJ2-5, with 8 bases identical to TRBD1. The CDR3 consists of 14 residues. The ends lost 8 bases at V and 5 bases at J; junction bases unmatched: 10. Germline CDR1 reads LNHDA; CDR2 reads SQIVND (reference sequence).

DNA of the CDR3: TGTGCCAGCAGCGCAGATGACACCGGGGAGCTGTTTTTT. Its protein is CASSADDTGELFF. The chain combines TRBV6-4 with TRBJ2-2, with no clear D. Germline-derived CDR1 and CDR2 are MRHNA and SNTAGT. The V and J ends lost 6 bases and 3 bases respectively, with 8 bases between them. The CDR3 has 13 residues.

This chain connects TRBV7-9 to TRBJ2-7; the D gene is possibly TRBD2 (7 bases). V was pared by 6 bases and J by 3 bases, with 18 bases between. Germline CDR1 and CDR2: SEHNR and FQNEAQ (reference sequence). This CDR3 is 15 amino acids long. CDR3 DNA: TGTGCCAGCAGTCGAAACCGGGGGGACAACTACGAGCAGTACTTC. Encoded protein: CASSRNRGDNYEQYF.

The chain has TRBV4-1 and TRBJ1-1, with D possibly being TRBD1 (5 bases). In germline, CDR1 is MGHRA, CDR2 YSYEKL. Trimming cost V 0 bases and J 0 bases, with 14 bases left between them. The CDR3 is made up of 17 amino acids. The CDR3 loop is CASSQDGGGPMNTEAFF. In DNA, the CDR3 is TGCGCCAGCAGCCAAGATGGGGGGGGTCCCATGAACACTGAAGCTTTCTTT.

The V call is TRBV30, the J call TRBJ1-1, with 11 bases identical to TRBD1. J was trimmed by 4 bases and V by 5 bases; bases with no gene match: 9. Germline lookup yields CDR1 GTSNPN and CDR2 SVGIG (reference sequence). The CDR3 is made up of 15 amino acids. CDR3 in amino acids: CAWRTPGQGGTEAFF. CDR3 bases: TGTGCCTGGCGAACGCCGGGACAGGGGGGCACTGAAGCTTTCTTT.

V gene TRBV11-2 combines with J gene TRBJ1-3, with TRBD1 matching over 8 bases. CDR1 and CDR2 (germline): SGHAT, FQNNGV. Trimming at V came to 3 bases and at J to 4 bases, leaving 2 bases not matched to a gene. The CDR3 spans 14 residues. The CDR3 sequence: CASSLTGAGNTIYF. CDR3 coding DNA: TGTGCCAGCAGCTTGACAGGGGCGGGAAACACCATATATTTT.

With respect to this clone: This specimen includes other DNA sequences encoding the same CDR3. The rearrangement joins TRBV20-1 to TRBJ2-7; D possibly corresponds to TRBD1 (5 bases). V lost 6 bases and J lost 5, with 11 bases in between. The CDR3 spans 11 residues. Germline V lookup: CDR1 DFQATT, CDR2 SNEGSKA (reference sequence). The CDR3 loop reads CSAAQGNEQYF. CDR3 DNA: TGCAGTGCAGCCCAGGGAAACGAGCAGTACTTC.

This chain uses TRBV27 with TRBJ1-5; the match to TRBD1 covers 7 bases. This CDR3 contains 15 residues. J was trimmed by 3 bases and V by 6 bases; bases with no gene match: 8. CDR1 and CDR2 from the germline V gene are MNHEY and SMNVEV (reference sequence). CDR3 residues: CASRFQGQNNQPQHF. Written as DNA, the CDR3 is TGTGCCAGCAGGTTCCAGGGACAGAACAATCAGCCCCAGCATTTT.

A single count supports this clone. The chain joins TRBV3-1 (or the pseudogene TRBV3-2) to TRBJ2-7; D unresolved. Trimming left V 6 bases short and J 9 bases short, with 3 bases between. The CDR3 extends over 8 amino acids. The V gene's germline CDR1 is LGHDT and CDR2 YNNKEL (reference sequence). CDR3 amino acids: CASRGQYF. CDR3 DNA: TGTGCCAGCAGGGGGCAGTACTTC.

CDR3 sequence (DNA): TGTGCCAGCAGCCAAGATAGCCAGGGGGATGCTTTCTTT. It yields the protein CASSQDSQGDAFF. This sequence joins TRBV3-1 (or the pseudogene TRBV3-2) and TRBJ1-1, with 7 bases aligning to TRBD1. This CDR3 is 13 amino acids long. V lost 0 bases and J lost 11; bases outside the gene matches: 6. In germline, CDR1 is LGHDT, CDR2 YNNKEL (reference sequence).

In this sample, this clone turned up once. J is TRBJ1-3 and V is TRBV18; D not certain. CDR3 length: 13 residues. Germline-derived CDR1 and CDR2 are KGHSH and LQKENI. V shed 3 bases and J shed 3 bases, with 6 bases lying between them. CDR3 in amino acids: CASSPAVGNTIYF. In DNA, the CDR3 is TGTGCCAGCTCACCGGCGGTTGGAAACACCATATATTTT.

The chain carries TRBV7-2 and TRBJ2-7; 10 bases fit TRBD1. The CDR3 runs to 16 residues. CDR1 is SGHTA, CDR2 FQGNSA, per germline. J gave up 3 bases and V 6 bases, and 11 bases lay outside the gene matches. The CDR3 is CASSPLGDRGIYEQYF. Here the CDR3 DNA reads TGTGCCAGCAGTCCGTTAGGGGACAGGGGTATCTACGAGCAGTACTTC.

The chain combines TRBV10-1 with TRBJ1-5; 9 nucleotides align to TRBD1. Per the germline V gene, CDR1 is WNHNN and CDR2 is SYGVQD (reference sequence). Trimming took 10 bases from V and 4 from J; bases not matched to a gene: 29. The CDR3 runs 21 residues. DNA of the CDR3: TGCGCCATCAACGAGAAAACAGGGGAACAGGGGGCGGTATCGGCTAATCAGCCCCAGCATTTT. Amino acid sequence: CAINEKTGEQGAVSANQPQHF.

This clone was recorded once. The chain combines TRBV27 with TRBJ2-1, with D perhaps being TRBD1 or TRBD2 (5 bases each). CDR1 is MNHEY, CDR2 SMNVEV, per germline (reference sequence). The length of the CDR3 is 13 residues. The V and J ends lost 1 base and 7 bases respectively, with 8 bases between them. CDR3 coding DNA: TGTGCCAGCAGTTTATGGGACGTTAATGAGCAGTTCTTC. The encoded protein is CASSLWDVNEQFF.